A single sample is the source of the 18 T cell receptor beta chains below, sequenced in a study of T-cell memory formation after mild COVID-19. TCRdb processed the 5' RACE reads anew with MiXCR; each CDR3 protein has one entry. The data show about 340,000 distinct CDR3 sequences, 14% seen once. The specimen was PBMCs or a T cell subset sorted from them (not recorded which). The receptor source for this set is a man between 18 and 35 years old who had mild COVID-19 (a few samples of this study predate the infection). Cell type and time point are not known.

This clonotype showed up many times. The chain links TRBV20-1 to TRBJ2-3, with a weak D call TRBD2 (7 bases). The V and J ends lost 6 bases and 1 base respectively, with 20 bases between them. In germline, CDR1 is DFQATT, CDR2 SNEGSKA (reference sequence). This CDR3 region has 16 residues. CDR3 bases: TGCAGTGCCGAAGCGAGGGGGGGCCACCGCACAGATACGCAGTATTTT. Encoded protein: CSAEARGGHRTDTQYF.

This clonotype was seen a handful of times. In nucleotides, the CDR3 is TGCGCCAGCAGCCAAGTGGGTGGCCAGCCCCAGCATTTT. It yields the protein CASSQVGGQPQHF. The J gene is TRBJ1-5, the V gene TRBV4-3; D is uncertain. The V gene lost 1 base and the J gene lost 7 bases, with 8 bases spanning the gap. Germline CDR1 and CDR2: LGHNA and YSLEER. The CDR3 is 13 amino acids.

This clonotype was detected only a few times. V gene TRBV7-9 combines with J gene TRBJ2-1, with 13 bases fitting TRBD2. V dropped 4 bases and J dropped 8; count of bases not matched to a gene: 14. The germline V gene encodes CDR1 SEHNR and CDR2 FQNEAQ (reference sequence). The CDR3 runs to 18 residues. DNA of the CDR3: TGTGCCAGCAGCTCCAGGACTAGCGGGGGCAGATCAGGGTATGAGCAGTTCTTC. It specifies CASSSRTSGGRSGYEQFF.

This clonotype showed up just a few times. V and J are TRBV10-3 and TRBJ1-1; D not certain. The V and J ends lost 5 bases and 10 bases respectively, with 17 bases between them. Germline V gene sequence: CDR1 ENHRY, CDR2 SYGVKD. This CDR3 is 13 amino acids long. CDR3 residues: CAISMIYSNGAFF. The CDR3 region has the DNA TGTGCCATCAGTATGATATACTCGAACGGAGCTTTCTTT.

This clonotype turned up a few times. The gene calls are TRBV5-6 and TRBJ2-2; TRBD2 aligns across 11 bases. The CDR3 totals 18 residues. The trim removed 3 bases at V and 3 bases at J, leaving 10 bases unmatched. In germline, CDR1 is SGHDT, CDR2 YYEEEE. CDR3 nucleotides: TGTGCCAGCAGCTCCCCACTAGCGGGGGCCACCTACACCGGGGAGCTGTTTTTT. Its translation is CASSSPLAGATYTGELFF. The variable domain in full, with the rest retrieved from reference TRBV5-6 and TRBJ2-2, is DAGVTQSPTHLIKTRGQQVTLRCSPKSGHDTVSWYQQALGQGPQFIFQYYEEEERQRGNFPDRFSGHQFPNYSSELNVNALLLGDSALYLCASSSPLAGATYTGELFFGEGSRLTVL.

This clonotype was observed a handful of times. The CDR3 sequence is CASSYGAQRLTGELFF. CDR3 nucleotides: TGCGCCAGCAGCTACGGAGCCCAACGGCTAACCGGGGAGCTGTTTTTT. The chain carries TRBV5-1 and TRBJ2-2; D is unresolved. The germline V and J ends were trimmed by 3 bases and 5 bases, with 17 bases remaining between them. The germline gives CDR1 SGHRS, CDR2 YFSETQ. CDR3 length equals 16 residues.

This clonotype has just a few counts. The J gene is TRBJ2-1, the V gene TRBV15, with 7 nucleotides matching TRBD1. V lost 5 bases and J lost 3; bases outside the gene matches: 4. Germline values: CDR1 LNHNV, CDR2 YYDKDF (reference sequence). This CDR3 spans 14 amino acids. In DNA, the CDR3 is TGTGCCACCAGCTCCCGGGACAGCTACAATGAGCAGTTCTTC. It codes for CATSSRDSYNEQFF.

The V and J genes are TRBV7-9 and TRBJ2-3, with D possibly matching TRBD1 (5 bases). Looked up from germline, CDR1 is SEHNR and CDR2 is FQNEAQ (reference sequence). V shed 7 bases and J shed 4 bases, with 21 bases lying between them. CDR3 size: 16 residues. CDR3 nucleotides: TGTGCCAGCACCGCCTACACAGGACCCGGCGCAGATACGCAGTATTTT. Protein sequence: CASTAYTGPGADTQYF.

This clonotype was counted ten times or more. The chain carries TRBV28 and TRBJ1-1; D is undetermined. The CDR3 has 12 amino acids. Germline loops: CDR1 MDHEN, CDR2 SYDVKM. The V and J ends lost 7 bases and 4 bases respectively, with 10 bases between them. The CDR3 nucleotides are TGTGCCAGCATCTCTGGGGTCACTGAAGCTTTCTTT. This translates into CASISGVTEAFF.

This clonotype appeared a few times. The V gene is TRBV7-9, the J gene TRBJ2-3, with D hard to call. Looked up from germline, CDR1 is SEHNR and CDR2 is FQNEAQ (reference sequence). V was cut by 5 bases and J by 8 bases, with 11 bases left in between. The CDR3 sequence is 12 residues long. The CDR3 sequence: CASSLTESTQYF. Here the CDR3 DNA reads TGTGCCAGCAGCCTGACGGAAAGTACGCAGTATTTT.

The rearrangement links TRBV20-1 to TRBJ2-1; 9 bases are shared with TRBD2. The trim removed 7 bases at V and 9 bases at J, leaving 7 bases unmatched. CDR1 DFQATT and CDR2 SNEGSKA come from the germline V gene (reference sequence). The CDR3 runs 12 residues. The CDR3 spells CSVNSGGGEQFF. DNA of the CDR3: TGCAGTGTTAATAGCGGGGGAGGTGAGCAGTTCTTC.

The genes are TRBV6-5 and TRBJ2-2, with D perhaps TRBD1 (6 bases). V shed 6 bases and J shed 1 base, with 15 bases lying between them. The CDR3 spans 16 residues. CDR1 MNHEY and CDR2 SVGAGI come from the germline V gene. The CDR3 sequence is CASRSVLTGNTGELFF. For the CDR3, the DNA is TGTGCCAGCAGGTCGGTGCTGACAGGGAACACCGGGGAGCTGTTTTTT.

The chain couples TRBV12-3 or TRBV12-4 to TRBJ1-5, with D uncertain. The V and J ends lost 9 bases and 5 bases respectively, with 17 bases between them. The CDR3 spans 14 residues. CDR3 nucleotide sequence: TGTGCCAGTCGGGCCGGCCTCGACGATCAGCCCCAGCATTTT. Translated, it gives CASRAGLDDQPQHF.

The chain is built from TRBV6-1 and TRBJ1-2; D is unresolved. V lost 5 bases and J 0 bases, leaving 16 bases between the germline ends. This CDR3 is 16 amino acids long. The germline V gene has CDR1 MNHNS and CDR2 SASEGT. CDR3 protein: CASSPTHLRSNYGYTF. The CDR3 nucleotides read TGTGCCAGCAGTCCAACACACCTACGGTCTAACTATGGCTACACCTTC.

This rearrangement joins TRBV20-1 to TRBJ1-2; D remains ambiguous. The V gene lost 5 bases and the J gene lost 2 bases, with 6 bases spanning the gap. The CDR3 sequence is 11 residues long. CDR1 DFQATT and CDR2 SNEGSKA come from the germline V gene (reference sequence). For the CDR3, the DNA is TGCAGTGCTGGCAACAACTATGGCTACACCTTC. Translated, it gives CSAGNNYGYTF.

This clonotype has a handful of counts. An end of the junction differs from the germline gene, which may be a read error. The chain couples TRBV6-5 to TRBJ2-1; unclear D gene. Germline V gene lookup returns CDR1 MNHEY and CDR2 SVGAGI. CDR3 size: 13 residues. The CDR3 reads CASSFSSRNEQFF. CDR3 nucleotides: TGTGCAAGCAGTTTTAGCTCAAGGAATGAGCAGTTCTTC.

V is TRBV20-1 and J is TRBJ2-2; D tentatively fits TRBD1 or TRBD2 (5 bases each). Germline V gene sequence: CDR1 DFQATT, CDR2 SNEGSKA (reference sequence). V lost 5 bases, J lost 5 bases, and 18 bases lay in between. There are 15 residues in the CDR3. CDR3 region: CSAGVNRGGTGELFF. Written as DNA, the CDR3 is TGCAGTGCTGGGGTCAATAGGGGCGGGACCGGGGAGCTGTTTTTT.

The V call is TRBV3-1, the J call TRBJ2-2; weak D call: TRBD1 (5 bases). Germline-derived CDR1 and CDR2 are LGHDT and YNNKEL (reference sequence). V shed 2 bases and J shed 8 bases, with 9 bases lying between them. The CDR3 runs to 13 residues. The chain's CDR3 is CASSQIRTGELFF. CDR3 DNA: TGTGCCAGCAGCCAAATTAGGACAGGGGAGCTGTTTTTT. Supplemented by reference TRBV3-1 and TRBJ2-2, the full variable domain reads DTAVSQTPKYLVTQMGNDKSIKCEQNLGHDTMYWYKQDSKKFLKIMFSYNNKELIINETVPNRFSPKSPDKAHLNLHINSLELGDSAVYFCASSQIRTGELFFGEGSRLTVL.